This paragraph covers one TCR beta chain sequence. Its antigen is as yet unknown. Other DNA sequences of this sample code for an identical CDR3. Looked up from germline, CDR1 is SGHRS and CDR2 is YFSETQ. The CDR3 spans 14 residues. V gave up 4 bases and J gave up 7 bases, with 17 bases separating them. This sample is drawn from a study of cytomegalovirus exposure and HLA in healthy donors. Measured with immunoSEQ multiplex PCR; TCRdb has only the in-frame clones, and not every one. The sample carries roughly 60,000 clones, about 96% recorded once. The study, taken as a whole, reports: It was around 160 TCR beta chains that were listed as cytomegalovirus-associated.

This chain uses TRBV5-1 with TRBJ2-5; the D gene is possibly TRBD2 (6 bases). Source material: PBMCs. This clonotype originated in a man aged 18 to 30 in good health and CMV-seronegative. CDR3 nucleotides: TGCGCCAGCAGCACTGGAGGGGATACGGCGACCCAGTACTTC. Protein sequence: CASSTGGDTATQYF.